This T cell receptor (beta chain) was retrieved from a study of T cell repertoires in cytomegalovirus infection. At the level of the study: Matching HLA type and CMV infection were both indicated by public TCR beta signatures. Findings and limits, study-wide: Carriers of CMV and the relevant HLA type were discriminated by public TCR beta frequency. CMV-specific HLA-C-restricted TCR beta clonotypes dominated the ex vivo response.

This clonotype was picked up many times. Antigen: not known. Germline CDR1 is SGHDT and CDR2 is YYEEEE. Trimming took 2 bases from V and 0 from J, leaving 8 bases between them. There are 14 residues in the CDR3. TCRdb called the reads again in MiXCR, with one record for every CDR3 protein. The data show approximately 250,000 distinct CDR3 sequences, under 8.5% seen once. The rearrangement joins TRBV5-6 to TRBJ1-1, with D unresolved. Sequencing was performed on PBMCs. The clonotype was recovered from a human donor in good health (CMV status not recorded). Some clones in this sample may be carry-over from other donors' samples. CDR3 DNA sequence: TGTGCCAGCAGCTTCCCAGGATTGAACACTGAAGCTTTCTTT. Protein sequence: CASSFPGLNTEAFF.